This T cell receptor (beta chain) derives from a study of radiation and T cells in renal cell carcinoma (dated by TCRdb to about 2020). About the investigation overall: A total of under 60 samples underwent TCR beta sequencing, made up of approximately 26 tumors and some 27 peripheral blood samples. In the 53 samples combined, some 4,000,000 unique CDR3 nucleotide sequences were found, encoding approximately 2,800,000 unique CDR3 amino acid sequences.

The CDR3 contains 16 residues, cysteine and phenylalanine counted. The sequence is cut down to CDR3 DNA, 48 bases in frame from base 1. CDR1 and CDR2 were assigned from the germline V gene as LGHNA and YSLEER. Trimming takes 1 base off V and 2 bases off J; junction bases not matched to a gene: 8. TCR beta libraries were generated from genomic DNA with the immunoSEQ kit, following the manufacturer's recommendations. For library preparation, a first multiplex PCR was performed with proprietary primers, followed by a second PCR in which unique barcodes were added, and bead cleanups were performed after each round. A positive control reaction and a negative control reaction, both provided in the kit, were run with every batch of samples. The final libraries were assessed on an Agilent 4200 TapeStation D1000 ScreenTape, pooled by volume, and quantified by qPCR. Sequencing ran on an Illumina NextSeq500 with a MidOutput 150-cycle cartridge, using 156 Read1 and 15 Index1 cycles with kit custom primers. The pooled library was loaded at roughly 0.9 pM with roughly 19% PhiX control spiked in. Per the authors' processing: Vendor-processed data were analyzed in R, with a clonotype defined as all T cells sharing the same CDR3 nucleotide sequence. For clone abundance analyses, frequencies were normalized to the 10,000 most abundant clones per sample. Public T cell clones, which averaged fewer than five per sample, were removed prior to analysis. Dominant motif analysis used ImmunoMap with the PAM10 matrix, gap penalty 30 and homology threshold 0.3; motifs with cumulative frequency at least 0.01 counted as dominant. TCRdb limited this immuneACCESS table to in-frame rearrangements with V and J called. A share of clones is missing; checked studies link under half to unresolved V genes, and the rest is unexplained. That table supplies the V and J calls and clone size; D and trimming were determined from the DNA. This sample comprises about 23,000 clones, around 50% of them detected only once. Of the sample, 20% to 25% is held by the ten largest clones.

This clone was detected only a few times. The antigen it binds to is not known. No base quality information exists; no much larger clone differs at one position. The paper's findings and limits, for the study overall: Effects of radiation dose or scheduling on the TCR repertoire could not be addressed with the single-armed trial design. Because only small tumor regions of approximately 1.1 g were available, the study did not capture intratumoral heterogeneity. TCR clonality was higher in irradiated tumors than in controls, as the top 100 clonotypes made up an average of approximately 54% of the repertoire in irradiated tumors compared with around 40% in nephrectomy-only tumors. Irradiated tumors contained more dominant CDR3 motifs, and these motifs occupied a larger share of the repertoire than in control tumors.

The time point tag for this specimen amounts to: tumor resected at nephrectomy. Reading the label with the study, this specimen's treatment or condition is: treatment-naive control, cytoreductive nephrectomy. For controls, tumors were taken from treatment-naive renal cell carcinoma patients who had cytoreductive nephrectomy with no radiation beforehand. All patients had renal cell carcinoma with clear cell pathology. Control tumors used for TCR sequencing came from several females and 11 males, resected 2011 to 2014, with median age around 62 years (range about 35 to 85). Tumors were mechanically dissociated, digested with collagenase/hyaluronidase at 37 °C, processed in gentleMACS C tubes, and stored in liquid nitrogen. The QIAamp DNA Blood Mini Kit (Qiagen) was used to prepare genomic DNA for TCR sequencing. The analyses included only samples that passed all quality control checks.

This sequence was found in a human donor with renal cell carcinoma. Sample: tumor tissue, taken from a patient whose treatment was nephrectomy without radiotherapy. Recombination joined TRBV4-3 with TRBJ2-7; 7 middle bases align to TRBD1. The DNA sequence is TGCGCCAGCAGCCAAGCCCTCGGACAGGCCCCCTACGAGCAGTACTTC. This is translated as CASSQALGQAPYEQYF.